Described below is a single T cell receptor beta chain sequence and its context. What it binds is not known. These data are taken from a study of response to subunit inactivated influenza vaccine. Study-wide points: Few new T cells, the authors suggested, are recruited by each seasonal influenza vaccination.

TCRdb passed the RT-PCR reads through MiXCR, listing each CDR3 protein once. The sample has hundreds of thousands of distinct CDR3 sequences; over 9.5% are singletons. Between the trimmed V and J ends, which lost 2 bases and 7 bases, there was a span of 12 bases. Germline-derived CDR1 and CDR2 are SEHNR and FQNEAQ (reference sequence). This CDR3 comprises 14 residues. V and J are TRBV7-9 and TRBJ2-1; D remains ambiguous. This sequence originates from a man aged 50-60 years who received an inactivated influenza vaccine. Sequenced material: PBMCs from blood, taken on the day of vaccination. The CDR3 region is CASSLSPWENEQFF. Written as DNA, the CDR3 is TGTGCCAGCAGCTTATCGCCTTGGGAAAATGAGCAGTTCTTC.